What follows are 20 T cell receptor beta chains derived from one specimen sequenced in a study of vaccination and CD4 T cells after COVID-19. Sequenced with the Oncomine TCR Beta short-read assay was DNA taken from cultured CD4+ T cells. TCRdb reprocessed the PCR reads via MiXCR and lists one record per CDR3 protein. Altogether 20,000 to 25,000 distinct CDR3 sequences are present, around two fifths being singletons, with the ten largest covering about 20%. These receptors lack a known antigen. Treatment noted: approximately 11-day PBMC culture with coronavirus spike peptide pools or control peptides (ViraFEST assay). The material was CD4+ T cells from blood, cultured in vitro, obtained before SARS-CoV-2 vaccination. The receptors stem from a human donor who received a COVID-19 vaccine.

The sample holds a few counts of this clonotype. The chain combines TRBV6-1 with TRBJ2-7; TRBD1 matches at 9 bases. This CDR3 has 16 residues. CDR1 MNHNS and CDR2 SASEGT come from the germline V gene. Trimming removed 4 bases from V and 0 bases from J; junction bases left unmatched: 7. The CDR3: CASSVGQGWSSYEQYF. CDR3 DNA sequence: TGTGCCAGCAGTGTCGGACAGGGGTGGAGCTCCTACGAGCAGTACTTC.

This clonotype was recorded only once. The chain couples TRBV6-1 to TRBJ2-3, with TRBD2 matching over 10 bases. The CDR3 consists of 13 residues. With 8 bases clipped from V and 4 bases from J, the junction kept 3 bases outside the gene matches. In germline, CDR1 is MNHNS, CDR2 SASEGT. CDR3 coding DNA: TGTGCCAGCGAGCGGGGGGGGGCAGATACGCAGTATTTT. This encodes CASERGGADTQYF.

This clonotype has only a few counts. CDR3 sequence reads: CSADPNSYGYTF. The CDR3 DNA reads as TGCAGTGCTGATCCCAACAGTTATGGCTACACCTTC. This rearrangement joins TRBV20-1 to TRBJ1-2, with D hard to call. Trimming left V 5 bases short and J 5 bases short, with 12 bases between. The length of the CDR3 is 12 residues. CDR1 DFQATT and CDR2 SNEGSKA come from the germline V gene (reference sequence).

The rearrangement uses TRBV7-9 and TRBJ1-4, with 8 bases identical to TRBD1. In germline, CDR1 is SEHNR, CDR2 FQNEAQ (reference sequence). The CDR3 extends over 15 amino acids. After removal of 1 base from V and 7 bases from J, the junction contained 5 bases not matched to a gene. The CDR3 here is CASSLGQDRAEKLFF. CDR3 bases: TGTGCCAGCAGCTTAGGTCAGGACAGGGCTGAAAAACTGTTTTTT.

The count of this clonotype is one. The gene calls are TRBV10-3 and TRBJ1-4; the D gene is possibly TRBD1 (6 bases). Germline V gene sequence: CDR1 ENHRY, CDR2 SYGVKD. The CDR3 loop spans 15 amino acids. Trimming stripped 4 bases from V and 8 bases from J, with 17 bases between. The CDR3 region is CAISAEGGGGEKLFF. Here the CDR3 DNA reads TGTGCCATCAGTGCCGAGGGAGGGGGAGGAGAAAAACTGTTTTTT.

The CDR3 here is CASSLTALNTEAFF. The CDR3 DNA reads TGTGCCAGCAGCCTCACTGCTTTGAACACTGAAGCTTTCTTT. The J gene is TRBJ1-1, the V gene TRBV6-1, with unresolved D. CDR3 size: 14 residues. The V gene lost 6 bases and the J gene lost 0 bases, with 11 bases spanning the gap. Germline V CDR1 and CDR2: MNHNS, SASEGT.

V usage is TRBV11-2 and J usage is TRBJ1-1; 10 bases fit TRBD1. The CDR3 totals 14 residues. Germline V gene lookup returns CDR1 SGHAT and CDR2 FQNNGV. V lost 5 bases to trimming and J lost 6 bases; unmatched junction nucleotides: 6. The CDR3 DNA follows: TGTGCCAGCAGCAGATACGGACAGGGGGCTGAAGCTTTCTTT. Translating it yields CASSRYGQGAEAFF.

This clonotype is categorized as medium-sized. The V call is TRBV7-3, the J call TRBJ1-6; the D gene is possibly TRBD1 (5 bases). CDR3 length: 15 amino acids. V was pared by 1 base and J by 7 bases, with 11 bases between. The germline V gene encodes CDR1 SGHTA and CDR2 FQGTGA. In nucleotides, the CDR3 is TGTGCCAGCAGCTTAAACCCAGGGATGAATTCACCCCTCCACTTT. As protein: CASSLNPGMNSPLHF.

This clonotype was counted only a few times. The chain uses TRBV7-9 and TRBJ1-3; D possibly corresponds to TRBD1 (6 bases). Trimming removed 1 base at V and 0 bases at J, with 10 bases between. CDR1 SEHNR and CDR2 FQNEAQ come from the germline V gene (reference sequence). The CDR3 extends over 16 amino acids. The CDR3 bases are TGTGCCAGCAGCTTAGGGACAGTCCGCTCTGGAAACACCATATATTTT. It yields the protein CASSLGTVRSGNTIYF.

The rearrangement uses TRBV19 and TRBJ1-3; 8 bases match TRBD1. The length of the CDR3 is 15 residues. Germline CDR1 and CDR2: LNHDA and SQIVND (reference sequence). V shed 7 bases, J shed 3 bases, and the junction held 8 bases outside the gene matches. CDR3 in amino acids: CASTSTGAFGNTIYF. CDR3 nucleotides: TGTGCCAGTACCTCGACAGGGGCATTTGGAAACACCATATATTTT. Variable domain in full (rest from reference TRBV19 and TRBJ1-3): DGGITQSPKYLFRKEGQNVTLSCEQNLNHDAMYWYRQDPGQGLRLIYYSQIVNDFQKGDIAEGYSVSREKKESFPLTVTSAQKNPTAFYLCASTSTGAFGNTIYFGEGSWLTVV.

V is TRBV20-1 and J is TRBJ1-1, with a possible D match to TRBD1 (6 bases). V lost 2 bases, J lost 3 bases, and 19 bases lay in between. Looked up from germline, CDR1 is DFQATT and CDR2 is SNEGSKA (reference sequence). The CDR3 has 16 residues. CDR3 DNA: TGCAGTGCTAGAAATCCAGGGGAGGTCTTGGACACTGAAGCTTTCTTT. It specifies CSARNPGEVLDTEAFF.

This clonotype was seen a handful of times. The genes are TRBV7-9 and TRBJ2-2; 13 nucleotides align to TRBD2. The CDR3 is 18 residues long. Per the germline V gene, CDR1 is SEHNR and CDR2 is FQNEAQ (reference sequence). V shed 3 bases and J 1 base; nucleotides not matched to a gene: 5. The CDR3 spells CASSFAGLAGRNTGELFF. CDR3 bases: TGTGCCAGCAGCTTTGCGGGACTAGCGGGACGGAACACCGGGGAGCTGTTTTTT.

The chain uses TRBV21-1 and TRBJ2-2. TRBV21-1 is a pseudogene segment. The CDR3 length is 16 residues. The CDR3 DNA follows: TGTGCCAGCAGCAAAGAAGTTAGGGTCGCCAGCGGGGAGCTGTTTTTT. This codes for CASSKEVRVASGELFF.

The rearrangement uses TRBV10-1 and TRBJ1-1; 10 bases are a match to TRBD1. The CDR3 totals 17 residues. Losses at the gene ends were 6 bases for V and 5 bases for J; bases not matched to a gene: 15. The germline gives CDR1 WNHNN, CDR2 SYGVQD (reference sequence). This CDR3 reads CASSLPPNPGQGTEAFF. The CDR3 DNA reads TGCGCCAGCAGCCTTCCCCCGAATCCGGGACAGGGGACTGAAGCTTTCTTT.

The CDR3 nucleotides are TGTGCCAGCAGCAAAGTTCGCCCAGGGGAGGACACTGAAGCTTTCTTT. Amino acids: CASSKVRPGEDTEAFF. The chain couples TRBV21-1 to TRBJ1-1; the table's D call TRBD1 went unverified against the DNA. TRBV21-1 is reported as a pseudogene. The CDR3 consists of 16 residues.

The chain is built from TRBV21-1 and TRBJ2-7; the D segment call TRBD1 is taken from the table without a DNA check. TRBV21-1 is tagged as a pseudogene. The CDR3 has 14 amino acids. The CDR3 sequence is CASTSLGHPYEQYF. In DNA form, the CDR3 reads TGTGCCAGCACCAGTCTGGGACACCCCTACGAGCAGTACTTC.

This clonotype has a handful of counts. The chain employs TRBV30 and TRBJ2-3, with TRBD1 matching over 9 bases. The CDR3 covers 13 residues. CDR1 and CDR2 from the germline V gene are GTSNPN and SVGIG (reference sequence). The V and J ends lost 5 bases and 1 base, in that order; junction bases with no gene match: 1. The CDR3 DNA is TGTGCCTGGGGACAGGGGCGCACAGATACGCAGTATTTT. Its translation: CAWGQGRTDTQYF.

This sequence joins TRBV24-1 and TRBJ1-5; D uncertain. Trimming shortened V by 3 bases and J by 4 bases, and 12 bases separated the two germline ends. Germline-derived CDR1 and CDR2 are KGHDR and SFDVKD. The length of the CDR3 is 15 residues. In DNA form, the CDR3 reads TGTGCCACCAGTGATCGCTCGTCAGCAAATCAGCCCCAGCATTTT. Its protein is CATSDRSSANQPQHF.

This clonotype has a handful of counts. The chain uses TRBV7-8 and TRBJ1-1; TRBD1 matches at 7 bases. Trimming at V came to 1 base and at J to 0 bases, leaving 14 bases not matched to a gene. CDR3 length: 19 residues. Germline values: CDR1 SGHVS, CDR2 FQNEAQ. The CDR3: CASSLGRGRGLLVNTEAFF. In DNA form, the CDR3 reads TGTGCCAGCAGCTTAGGTCGGGGCAGGGGGTTGTTGGTGAACACTGAAGCTTTCTTT.

This clonotype was counted between two and nine times. The CDR3 coding sequence is TGCAGTGCTAGGCCTTCGGGTATAGTACGGGAGACCCAGTACTTC. Translating it yields CSARPSGIVRETQYF. V is TRBV20-1 and J is TRBJ2-5; D not certain. Germline loops: CDR1 DFQATT, CDR2 SNEGSKA (reference sequence). This CDR3 is built from 15 residues. V lost 3 bases and J 5 bases, leaving 19 bases between the germline ends.